A selection of T cell receptor beta chains follows, all from one sample in a study of shared clonotypes between healthy human individuals. Using immunoSEQ multiplex PCR, the repertoire was profiled, and TCRdb retains in-frame clones only, with some absent. Of fewer than 850,000 clones listed, 96% are singletons. Sequencing was carried out using naive CD8+ T cells sorted from blood. The receptors originated from a man aged 25 to 40 in good health. CDR3s include the opening cysteine and the closing phenylalanine or tryptophan. Fields, in order: D gene, J gene, clone size, CDR3 length, V gene, CDR3 DNA, CDR3 protein. A D gene is named only where the DNA matches it firmly. The listing skips clone size in some rows; elsewhere it reads once, few, many or a size class.

>TRBD2|TRBJ2-1|few|16|TRBV11-2
TGTGCCAGCAGCCCGGGACTAGCGGGAGGGCTGGATGAGCAGTTCTTC
CASSPGLAGGLDEQFF
>-|TRBJ2-3|-|13|TRBV6-5
TGTGCCAGCAGATCACGAGGGTCCGATACGCAGTATTTT
CASRSRGSDTQYF
>TRBD2|TRBJ2-1|-|16|TRBV4-1
TGCGCCAGCAGCCAAGCCCCTAGCGGGAGGACAAATGAGCAGTTCTTC
CASSQAPSGRTNEQFF
>-|TRBJ2-7|-|15|TRBV19
TGTGCCAGTAGTACACGGGACTCTGGGGACTACGAGCAGTACTTC
CASSTRDSGDYEQYF
>-|TRBJ2-7|-|14|TRBV5-1
TGCGCCAGCAGCTTGGGGACGGGTCACTACGAGCAGTACTTC
CASSLGTGHYEQYF
>-|TRBJ2-7|-|14|TRBV7-2
TGTGCCAGCAGCTCACAGGGTCCCTCCTACGAGCAGTACTTC
CASSSQGPSYEQYF
>TRBD2|TRBJ2-7|few|15|TRBV6-5
TGTGCCAGCAGCCCACCAAGCGGGGGAGGCTACGAGCAGTACTTC
CASSPPSGGGYEQYF
>-|TRBJ2-7|-|13|TRBV6-1
TGTGCCAGCGCTCGAGGACAGACCTACGAGCAGTACTTC
CASARGQTYEQYF
>-|TRBJ2-1|-|13|TRBV7-6
TGTGCCAGCAGCTTAAGGAATTTCAATGAGCAGTTCTTC
CASSLRNFNEQFF
>TRBD1|TRBJ2-1|-|15|TRBV7-8
TGTGCCAGCAGCCCGGGGACAGGGGTATACAATGAGCAGTTCTTC
CASSPGTGVYNEQFF
>-|TRBJ1-2|-|13|TRBV29-1
TGCAGCGCTGAGACAGAGCCAGACTATGGCTACACCTTC
CSAETEPDYGYTF